This TCR beta chain is drawn from a study of CD8 T cells in Susac syndrome. The CDR3 is 16 amino acids. Trimming took 3 bases from V and 9 from J; bases not matched to a gene: 8. Germline V gene sequence: CDR1 SGHNT, CDR2 YYREEE (reference sequence). The multiple sclerosis control cohort comprised treatment-naive individuals presenting with stable or active relapsing-remitting disease. Negative isolation was applied to CD8+ and CD4+ T cells, and FACS enrichment was applied to TEMRA cells. About 0.5 to 1 ug RNA was reverse transcribed with random hexamers. Amplification of TCR beta CDR3 spanned 54 Vbeta and 13 Jbeta via immunoSEQ multiplex PCR. TCRdb analysed the immunoSEQ multiplex PCR reads with MiXCR anew, one entry per CDR3 protein. The sample has 75,000 to 95,000 distinct CDR3 sequences; roughly 91% are singletons.

The chain joins TRBV5-4 to TRBJ1-6, with 11 bases that match TRBD1. The sample was CD8+ T cells from PBMCs. This sequence originates from a human donor with multiple sclerosis. For the CDR3, the DNA is TGTGCCAGCAGCTGGATGCGTGGGACAGGGGGTTCACCCCTCCACTTT. Its translation: CASSWMRGTGGSPLHF.